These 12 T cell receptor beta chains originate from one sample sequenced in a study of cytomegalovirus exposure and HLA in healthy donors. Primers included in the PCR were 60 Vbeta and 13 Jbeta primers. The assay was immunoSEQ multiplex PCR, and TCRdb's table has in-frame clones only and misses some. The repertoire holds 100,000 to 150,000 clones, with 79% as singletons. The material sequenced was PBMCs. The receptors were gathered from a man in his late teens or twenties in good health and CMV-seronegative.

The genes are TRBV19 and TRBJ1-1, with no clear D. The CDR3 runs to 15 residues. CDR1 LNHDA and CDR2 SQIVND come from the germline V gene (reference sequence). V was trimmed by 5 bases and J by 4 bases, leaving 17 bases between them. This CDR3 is CASSPPREGGTEAFF. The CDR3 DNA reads TGTGCCAGTAGTCCACCTCGTGAGGGAGGCACTGAAGCTTTCTTT.

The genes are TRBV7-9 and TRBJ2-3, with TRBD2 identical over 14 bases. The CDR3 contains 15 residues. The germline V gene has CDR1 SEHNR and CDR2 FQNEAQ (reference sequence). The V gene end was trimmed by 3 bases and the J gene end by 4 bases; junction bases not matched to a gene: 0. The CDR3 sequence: CASSLGLAGADTQYF. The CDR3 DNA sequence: TGTGCCAGCAGCTTGGGACTAGCGGGAGCAGATACGCAGTATTTT.

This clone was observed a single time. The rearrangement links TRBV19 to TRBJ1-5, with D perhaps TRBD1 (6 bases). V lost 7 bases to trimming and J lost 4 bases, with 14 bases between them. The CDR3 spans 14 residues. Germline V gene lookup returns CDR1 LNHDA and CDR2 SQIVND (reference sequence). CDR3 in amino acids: CASISQGSNQPQHF. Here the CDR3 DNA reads TGTGCCAGTATTTCGCAGGGGTCTAATCAGCCCCAGCATTTT.

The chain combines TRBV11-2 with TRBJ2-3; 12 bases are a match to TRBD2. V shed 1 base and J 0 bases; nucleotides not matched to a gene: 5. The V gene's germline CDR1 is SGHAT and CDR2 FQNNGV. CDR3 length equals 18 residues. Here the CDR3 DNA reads TGTGCCAGCAGCTTAGGGTCGCTAGCGGGAGGGAGCACAGATACGCAGTATTTT. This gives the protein CASSLGSLAGGSTDTQYF.

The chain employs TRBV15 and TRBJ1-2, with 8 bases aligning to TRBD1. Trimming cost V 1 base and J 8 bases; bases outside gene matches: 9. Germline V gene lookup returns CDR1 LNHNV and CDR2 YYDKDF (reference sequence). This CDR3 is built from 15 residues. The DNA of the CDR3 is TGTGCCACCAGCAGAGCACCGGGACAGGCGGACGGCTACACCTTC. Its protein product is CATSRAPGQADGYTF.

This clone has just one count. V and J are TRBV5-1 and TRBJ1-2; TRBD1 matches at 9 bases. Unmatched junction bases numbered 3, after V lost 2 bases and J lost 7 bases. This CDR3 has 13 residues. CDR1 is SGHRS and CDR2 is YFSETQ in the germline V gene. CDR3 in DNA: TGCGCCAGCAGCTTTACAGGGGGCGGTGGCTACACCTTC. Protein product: CASSFTGGGGYTF.

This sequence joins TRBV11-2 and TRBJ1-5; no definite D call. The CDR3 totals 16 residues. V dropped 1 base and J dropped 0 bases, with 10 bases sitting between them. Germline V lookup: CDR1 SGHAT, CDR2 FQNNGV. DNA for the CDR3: TGTGCCAGCAGCTTAGGGGCACGGTATAGCAATCAGCCCCAGCATTTT. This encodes CASSLGARYSNQPQHF.

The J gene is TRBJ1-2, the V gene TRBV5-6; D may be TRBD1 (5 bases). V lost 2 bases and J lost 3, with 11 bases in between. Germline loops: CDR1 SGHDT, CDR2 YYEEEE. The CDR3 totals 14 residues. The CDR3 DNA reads TGTGCCAGCAGCTTAGGGTTAGGGGACTATGGCTACACCTTC. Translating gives CASSLGLGDYGYTF.

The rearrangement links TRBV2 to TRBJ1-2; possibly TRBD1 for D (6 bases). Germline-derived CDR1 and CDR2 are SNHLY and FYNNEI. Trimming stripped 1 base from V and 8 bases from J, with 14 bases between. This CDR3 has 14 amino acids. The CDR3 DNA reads TGTGCCAGCAGTGAAGACAGGGAAGGGAGAGGCTACACCTTC. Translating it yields CASSEDREGRGYTF.

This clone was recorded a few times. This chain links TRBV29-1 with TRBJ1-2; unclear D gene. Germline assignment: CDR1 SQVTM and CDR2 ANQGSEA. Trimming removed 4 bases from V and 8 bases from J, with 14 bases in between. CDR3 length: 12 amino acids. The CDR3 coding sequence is TGCAGCGTTGGGGCCCCAGGCTACGGCTACACCTTC. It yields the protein CSVGAPGYGYTF. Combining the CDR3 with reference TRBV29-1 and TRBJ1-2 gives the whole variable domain SAVISQKPSRDICQRGTSLTIQCQVDSQVTMMFWYRQQPGQSLTLIATANQGSEATYESGFVIDKFPISRPNLTFSTLTVSNMSPEDSSIYLCSVGAPGYGYTFGSGTRLTVV.

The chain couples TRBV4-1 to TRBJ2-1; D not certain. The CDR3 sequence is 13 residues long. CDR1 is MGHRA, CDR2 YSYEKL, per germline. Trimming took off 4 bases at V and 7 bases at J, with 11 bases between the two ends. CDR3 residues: CASSLPEQNEQFF. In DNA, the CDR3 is TGCGCCAGCAGCCTTCCTGAGCAAAATGAGCAGTTCTTC.

CDR3 region: CASSLEENTEAFF. Here the CDR3 DNA reads TGTGCCAGCAGTTTGGAGGAGAACACTGAAGCTTTCTTT. The chain uses TRBV27 and TRBJ1-1, with D hard to call. CDR1 and CDR2 (germline): MNHEY, SMNVEV (reference sequence). The V end lost 3 bases, the J end lost 1 base, and 6 bases lay between the germline ends. The CDR3 totals 13 residues.